This T cell receptor beta chain comes out of a study of blood T cell repertoires in COVID-19. Using immunoSEQ multiplex PCR, the repertoire was profiled, and TCRdb retains in-frame clones only, with some absent. Among roughly 250,000 clones listed, approximately 91% were seen once. This CDR3 is built from 19 residues. The junction had 15 bases not matched to a gene; V was cut back by 5 bases and J by 2 bases. Germline values: CDR1 SGHDT, CDR2 YYEEEE. The source is a woman in her twenties or thirties with acute or convalescent COVID-19. The specimen was peripheral blood. The chain links TRBV5-6 to TRBJ2-5; TRBD2 agrees at 13 bases. DNA for the CDR3: TGTGCCAGCAGAAACTCCGGGACTAGCGGGATGGGAGAGCAAGAGACCCAGTACTTC. It yields the protein CASRNSGTSGMGEQETQYF. Using reference TRBV5-6 and TRBJ2-5 for the parts outside the CDR3, the full variable domain is DAGVTQSPTHLIKTRGQQVTLRCSPKSGHDTVSWYQQALGQGPQFIFQYYEEEERQRGNFPDRFSGHQFPNYSSELNVNALLLGDSALYLCASRNSGTSGMGEQETQYFGPGTRLLVL.